This is a list of T cell receptor beta chains from one sample in a study of early stage breast cancer tumors. Measured with immunoSEQ multiplex PCR; TCRdb has only the in-frame clones, and not every one. The sample carries 25,000 to 30,000 clones, 80% recorded once. Material for sequencing was blood. These receptors were collected from a person between 55 and 70 years old with breast cancer. Both conserved end residues are part of each CDR3. D genes are given only for firm matches. Clone size is stated in some rows and not others, as once, few, many or a class when expanded.

DNA: TGTGCCTGGAGTGTAGCGGAGACCCAGTACTTC
CDR3: CAWSVAETQYF
D: NA
size: NA
J: TRBJ2-5
V: TRBV30

DNA: TGTGCCAGCAGTGTTTACGGGGAGGGACAGCCCCAGCATTTT
CDR3: CASSVYGEGQPQHF
D: NA
size: NA
J: TRBJ1-5
V: TRBV25-1

DNA: TGTGCCAGCAGCGTGGACAGGGTGGAGGAGACCCAGTACTTC
CDR3: CASSVDRVEETQYF
D: TRBD1
size: NA
J: TRBJ2-5
V: TRBV9

DNA: TGTGCCAGCAGCCAGACTAGCCCGAATGAGCAGTTCTTC
CDR3: CASSQTSPNEQFF
D: TRBD2
size: few
J: TRBJ2-1
V: TRBV27

DNA: TGTGCCAGCAGCTTTGGGGCGGTGAACACTGAAGCTTTCTTT
CDR3: CASSFGAVNTEAFF
D: NA
size: NA
J: TRBJ1-1
V: TRBV5-6

DNA: TGTGCCTCAACATCCGGACGGGGGAACACTGAAGCTTTCTTT
CDR3: CASTSGRGNTEAFF
D: NA
size: NA
J: TRBJ1-1
V: TRBV15

DNA: TGCGCCAGCAGCCAAGTCACGGGAGTTGGCACCGGGGAGCTGTTTTTT
CDR3: CASSQVTGVGTGELFF
D: NA
size: NA
J: TRBJ2-2
V: TRBV4-1

DNA: TGTGCCAGCAGCCTACAGGGGCGTCAGCCCCAGCATTTT
CDR3: CASSLQGRQPQHF
D: TRBD1
size: NA
J: TRBJ1-5
V: TRBV11-2

DNA: TGTGCCAGCAGCTTAAGTAATCGGCGACAGAACACCGGGGAGCTGTTTTTT
CDR3: CASSLSNRRQNTGELFF
D: NA
size: once
J: TRBJ2-2
V: TRBV7-3

DNA: TGTGCCAGCAGCTTAGACAGGGTAGGGCAGCCCCAGCATTTT
CDR3: CASSLDRVGQPQHF
D: TRBD1
size: NA
J: TRBJ1-5
V: TRBV5-4

DNA: TGCGCCAGCAGACCCGGGACAAATAATGAAAAACTGTTTTTT
CDR3: CASRPGTNNEKLFF
D: NA
size: NA
J: TRBJ1-4
V: TRBV5-1

DNA: TGCGCCAGCGGGCTTGTCGAGGGATACATTCAGTACTTC
CDR3: CASGLVEGYIQYF
D: NA
size: NA
J: TRBJ2-4
V: TRBV23-1

DNA: TGTGCCAGTAGTATCGGAACAGAGCTAAGTGAAGCTTTCTTT
CDR3: CASSIGTELSEAFF
D: NA
size: few
J: TRBJ1-1
V: TRBV19

DNA: TGCAGCGTAATACAGGGGGGCGGCTATGGCTACACCTTC
CDR3: CSVIQGGGYGYTF
D: TRBD1
size: few
J: TRBJ1-2
V: TRBV29-1

DNA: TGTGCCATCCAGGGGTCAACTAATGAAAAACTGTTTTTT
CDR3: CAIQGSTNEKLFF
D: NA
size: NA
J: TRBJ1-4
V: TRBV28

DNA: TGTGCCAGTAGGAGTCAGACAGACTACAATGAGCAGTTCTTC
CDR3: CASRSQTDYNEQFF
D: NA
size: NA
J: TRBJ2-1
V: TRBV19

DNA: TGTGCCAGCAGCCAAACGCCCCGAGACACGAATGAAAAACTGTTTTTT
CDR3: CASSQTPRDTNEKLFF
D: NA
size: NA
J: TRBJ1-4
V: TRBV2